Each of the 22 T cell receptor beta chains below was sequenced from the same sample in a study of shared clonotypes between healthy human individuals. The naive CD8 subset, CD45RO-negative cells positively selected for CCR7, excluded terminally differentiated effector memory CD45RA+ cells. Profiling relied on immunoSEQ multiplex PCR, and the TCRdb table lists in-frame clones only, not all of them. Seen here are over 2 million clones, roughly 95% observed once, and the top ten hold about 1.1%. Sequences were obtained from naive CD8+ T cells sorted from blood. The origin of the receptors is a man aged 18-30 years in good health.

This rearrangement joins TRBV11-1 to TRBJ2-7; perhaps D is TRBD1 or TRBD2 (5 bases each). V was cut by 3 bases and J by 2 bases, with 8 bases left in between. Germline V gives CDR1 SGHAT, CDR2 FQDESV (reference sequence). The CDR3 runs to 13 residues. CDR3 protein: CASSFGAPYEQYF. CDR3 nucleotides: TGTGCCAGCAGCTTCGGGGCGCCCTACGAGCAGTACTTC.

The rearrangement joins TRBV13 to TRBJ1-1; D gene ambiguous. CDR1 is PRHDT and CDR2 is FYEKMQ in the germline V gene (reference sequence). Trimming stripped 0 bases from V and 3 bases from J, with 17 bases between. CDR3 length: 17 amino acids. In nucleotides, the CDR3 is TGTGCCAGCAGCTTAGGGGCAGCCCCTGGCTCGGACACTGAAGCTTTCTTT. It yields the protein CASSLGAAPGSDTEAFF. Variable domain in full (rest from reference TRBV13 and TRBJ1-1): AAGVIQSPRHLIKEKRETATLKCYPIPRHDTVYWYQQGPGQDPQFLISFYEKMQSDKGSIPDRFSAQQFSDYHSELNMSSLELGDSALYFCASSLGAAPGSDTEAFFGQGTRLTVV.

This chain joins TRBV18 and TRBJ2-2; D uncertain. Per the germline V gene, CDR1 is KGHSH and CDR2 is LQKENI. The CDR3 is 15 residues long. Trimming left V 2 bases short and J 2 bases short, with 9 bases between. CDR3 sequence (DNA): TGTGCCAGCTCACCAGTGTCGGGTAACACCGGGGAGCTGTTTTTT. This sequence encodes CASSPVSGNTGELFF.

The gene calls are TRBV27 and TRBJ1-2; D is ambiguous. The ends were cut back, 6 bases at V and 1 base at J, with 12 bases in the middle. The CDR3 runs to 14 residues. The germline gives CDR1 MNHEY, CDR2 SMNVEV (reference sequence). The CDR3 DNA reads TGTGCCAGCAGCGAAGCTGAGTTTAACTATGGCTACACCTTC. Protein: CASSEAEFNYGYTF.

This chain joins TRBV4-1 and TRBJ1-1, with a possible D match to TRBD1 (6 bases). The CDR3 is 15 residues long. The V end lost 0 bases, the J end lost 4 bases, and 12 bases lay between the germline ends. Germline CDR1 and CDR2: MGHRA and YSYEKL. This CDR3 is CASSQEGGRFTEAFF. The CDR3 bases are TGCGCCAGCAGCCAAGAAGGGGGTCGTTTCACTGAAGCTTTCTTT.

Comment on this clone: Other DNA sequences from this sample encode an identical CDR3 as well. The chain has TRBV28 and TRBJ1-3, with D tentatively TRBD1 (5 bases). Germline CDR1 MDHEN, CDR2 SYDVKM. V lost 4 bases, J lost 0 bases, and 16 bases lay in between. CDR3 size: 17 residues. In DNA, the CDR3 is TGTGCCAGCAGTTCCCCTGACAGACTAAGCTCTGGAAACACCATATATTTT. This translates into CASSSPDRLSSGNTIYF.

The J gene is TRBJ1-2, the V gene TRBV10-2; maybe TRBD1 (5 bases). V was shortened by 7 bases and J by 4 bases, with 10 bases between the two germline ends. Germline CDR1 WSHSY, CDR2 SAAADI. The CDR3 has 12 amino acids. CDR3 in amino acids: CASTGGPYGYTF. DNA for the CDR3: TGCGCCAGCACCGGGGGTCCCTATGGCTACACCTTC.

V is TRBV2 and J is TRBJ2-4; D not certain. V lost 7 bases and J 6 bases, leaving 25 bases between the germline ends. Germline V lookup: CDR1 SNHLY, CDR2 FYNNEI. This CDR3 comprises 17 residues. The CDR3 reads CASTGLAYLSPGNIQYF. CDR3 nucleotides: TGTGCCAGCACGGGTTTGGCTTATCTATCCCCGGGAAACATTCAGTACTTC.

The rearrangement uses TRBV7-8 and TRBJ2-7; D unclear. The germline V and J ends were trimmed by 3 bases and 4 bases, with 13 bases remaining between them. The CDR3 is 14 residues long. Germline V lookup: CDR1 SGHVS, CDR2 FQNEAQ. CDR3 nucleotide sequence: TGTGCCAGCAGCTTGGCACACCTAGAATACGAGCAGTACTTC. It codes for CASSLAHLEYEQYF.

V gene TRBV5-1 combines with J gene TRBJ2-7; D not certain. CDR3 length equals 14 residues. Trimming removed 5 bases from V and 3 bases from J, with 15 bases in between. Germline loops: CDR1 SGHRS, CDR2 YFSETQ. CDR3 bases: TGCGCCAGCAGGCCCCGGTGGAGCGACTACGAGCAGTACTTC. It is translated as CASRPRWSDYEQYF.

The chain's CDR3 is CASSQEEGFDYEQYF. CDR3 DNA: TGTGCCAGCAGCCAGGAGGAGGGTTTTGACTACGAGCAGTACTTC. The chain uses TRBV5-4 and TRBJ2-7; possibly TRBD2 for D (6 bases). This CDR3 is built from 15 residues. In germline, CDR1 is SGHNT, CDR2 YYREEE (reference sequence). V shed 4 bases and J shed 3 bases, with 17 bases lying between them. The full variable domain, in which reference TRBV5-4 and TRBJ2-7 provide the parts outside the CDR3, is ETGVTQSPTHLIKTRGQQVTLRCSSQSGHNTVSWYQQALGQGPQFIFQYYREEENGRGNFPPRFSGLQFPNYSSELNVNALELDDSALYLCASSQEEGFDYEQYFGPGTRLTVT.

Note on this clone: Other nucleotide sequences in the sample specify the same CDR3. The chain is built from TRBV19 and TRBJ1-6, with D unresolved. V lost 3 bases to trimming and J lost 10 bases, with 4 bases between them. From germline, CDR1 is LNHDA and CDR2 SQIVND (reference sequence). The length of the CDR3 is 11 residues. The CDR3 here is CASSMGSPLHF. CDR3 nucleotide sequence: TGTGCCAGTAGTATGGGATCACCCCTCCACTTT.

The chain uses TRBV9 and TRBJ1-1, with D perhaps TRBD1 (6 bases). CDR3 length: 17 residues. The V gene's germline CDR1 is SGDLS and CDR2 YYNGEE. With 0 bases removed from V and 3 bases from J, the gap between germline ends came to 18 bases. CDR3 loop: CASSVATPGQMDTEAFF. The CDR3 nucleotides are TGTGCCAGCAGCGTAGCAACACCTGGACAGATGGACACTGAAGCTTTCTTT.

The chain joins TRBV7-9 to TRBJ1-2; 7 nucleotides line up with TRBD1. The CDR3 contains 15 residues. Looked up from germline, CDR1 is SEHNR and CDR2 is FQNEAQ (reference sequence). V shed 2 bases and J 2 bases; nucleotides not matched to a gene: 5. The CDR3 DNA reads as TGTGCCAGCAGCTTATCCCTGGACAGGAACTATGGCTACACCTTC. It specifies CASSLSLDRNYGYTF.

The rearrangement links TRBV11-1 to TRBJ1-1; 10 bases are shared with TRBD1. The CDR3 totals 18 residues. The germline V gene encodes CDR1 SGHAT and CDR2 FQDESV (reference sequence). Trimming removed 1 base from V and 1 base from J; junction bases left unmatched: 9. CDR3 sequence reads: CASSLVGTGEKKNTEAFF. The CDR3 bases are TGTGCCAGCAGCTTAGTAGGGACAGGGGAAAAGAAGAACACTGAAGCTTTCTTT. Together with reference TRBV11-1 and TRBJ1-1, the CDR3 gives the full variable domain: EAEVAQSPRYKITEKSQAVAFWCDPISGHATLYWYRQILGQGPELLVQFQDESVVDDSQLPKDRFSAERLKGVDSTLKIQPAELGDSAMYLCASSLVGTGEKKNTEAFFGQGTRLTVV.

On this clone itself: One end of the junction is discordant with germline, which a read error may explain. Other DNA sequences of this sample code for an identical CDR3. This chain connects TRBV7-7 to TRBJ2-3; D perhaps matches TRBD2 (6 bases). Germline CDR1 and CDR2: SSHAT and FNYEAQ (reference sequence). The CDR3 consists of 14 residues. CDR3 sequence: CASSFGGGTDTQYF. CDR3 DNA: TGTGCTAGCAGCTTTGGCGGGGGCACAGATACGCAGTATTTT.

In regard to this clone: Other DNA variants within this sample encode the same CDR3. V and J are TRBV7-9 and TRBJ2-1; D is uncertain. This CDR3 is built from 15 residues. With 1 base removed from V and 2 bases from J, the gap between germline ends came to 9 bases. Germline V gene sequence: CDR1 SEHNR, CDR2 FQNEAQ (reference sequence). DNA of the CDR3: TGTGCCAGCAGCTTAGTCGGGTTAGCCTACAATGAGCAGTTCTTC. This encodes CASSLVGLAYNEQFF.

The chain carries TRBV4-1 and TRBJ2-7; weak D call: TRBD1 (5 bases). CDR3 length equals 13 residues. Germline CDR1 reads MGHRA; CDR2 reads YSYEKL. Trimming pared 4 bases from V and 1 base from J, leaving 8 bases between. CDR3 bases: TGCGCCAGCAGCCGGACACTATCCTACGAGCAGTACTTC. Its protein product is CASSRTLSYEQYF.

V gene TRBV10-1 combines with J gene TRBJ2-7; 10 bases line up with TRBD1. V gave up 5 bases and J gave up 4 bases; unmatched junction bases: 2. The CDR3 runs to 13 residues. Per germline, CDR1 WNHNN and CDR2 SYGVQD (reference sequence). The CDR3: CASSWTGGYEQYF. The CDR3 DNA follows: TGCGCCAGCAGTTGGACAGGGGGGTACGAGCAGTACTTC.

The DNA of the CDR3 is TGTGCCAGCTCACCGAAGGGGAGCGGCAATCAGCCCCAGCATTTT. Amino acid sequence: CASSPKGSGNQPQHF. The chain links TRBV18 to TRBJ1-5; D possibly corresponds to TRBD1 (5 bases). Germline V gene lookup returns CDR1 KGHSH and CDR2 LQKENI. V dropped 3 bases and J dropped 2 bases, with 11 bases sitting between them. The CDR3 consists of 15 residues.

In this sample, this clone turned up once. CDR3 residues: CASSPEDRGPYQPQHF. Here the CDR3 DNA reads TGTGCCAGCTCACCAGAGGACAGGGGGCCCTATCAGCCCCAGCATTTT. The rearrangement joins TRBV18 to TRBJ1-5, with 11 bases identical to TRBD1. This CDR3 spans 16 amino acids. V dropped 2 bases and J dropped 5; count of bases not matched to a gene: 5. Germline V lookup: CDR1 KGHSH, CDR2 LQKENI.

As for this clone: The sample contains more than one DNA sequence encoding this CDR3. The chain couples TRBV12-5 to TRBJ2-7; possibly TRBD1 for D (5 bases). From germline, CDR1 is LGHNT and CDR2 FRNRAP. V was cut by 6 bases and J by 2 bases, with 11 bases left in between. The CDR3 totals 13 residues. The CDR3 nucleotides are TGTGCTAGTGGACTCGGACAAACCTACGAGCAGTACTTC. This encodes CASGLGQTYEQYF.